The 12 T cell receptor beta chains in this list originate from one sample, sequenced in a study of OX40 agonist ivuxolimab in advanced cancers. Method: immunoSEQ multiplex PCR; TCRdb's copy keeps in-frame clones and lacks some. The data contain about 70,000 clones, roughly 83% of them singletons. The sequencing used CD4+ or CD8+ T cells sorted from blood, collected in a trial of the OX40 agonist ivuxolimab. These receptors originate from an adult with an advanced solid tumor such as melanoma, head and neck, liver or kidney cancer.

The genes are TRBV11-2 and TRBJ1-1; TRBD1 might be the D (5 bases). The germline V gene has CDR1 SGHAT and CDR2 FQNNGV. V shed 3 bases and J shed 2 bases, with 10 bases lying between them. This CDR3 has 14 amino acids. The CDR3 region has the DNA TGTGCCAGCAGCTTGACAGTCCTTAACACTGAAGCTTTCTTT. Protein: CASSLTVLNTEAFF.

The chain is built from TRBV18 and TRBJ2-6; D call uncertain. Trimming shortened V by 1 base and J by 0 bases, and 13 bases separated the two germline ends. This CDR3 is 18 amino acids long. The germline V gene encodes CDR1 KGHSH and CDR2 LQKENI. CDR3 DNA: TGTGCCAGCTCACCACAAGCAGGTGCTTACTCTGGGGCCAACGTCCTGACTTTC. This codes for CASSPQAGAYSGANVLTF.

The chain uses TRBV13 and TRBJ1-5; D unresolved. Germline V gives CDR1 PRHDT, CDR2 FYEKMQ (reference sequence). The CDR3 has 12 amino acids. V gave up 0 bases and J gave up 6 bases, with 3 bases separating them. Here the CDR3 reads CASSLGGQPQHF. The CDR3 DNA reads as TGTGCCAGCAGCTTAGGGGGTCAGCCCCAGCATTTT.

This clone was counted between two and nine times. This sequence joins TRBV6-5 and TRBJ2-2, with D unclear. Germline assignment: CDR1 MNHEY and CDR2 SVGAGI. The CDR3 totals 15 residues. V lost 6 bases and J 5 bases, leaving 16 bases between the germline ends. CDR3: CASRSTERVTGELFF. The CDR3 nucleotides are TGTGCCAGCAGATCTACAGAACGGGTTACCGGGGAGCTGTTTTTT.

The chain carries TRBV2 and TRBJ1-6, with TRBD1 matching over 11 bases. J gave up 9 bases and V 6 bases, and 4 bases lay outside the gene matches. This CDR3 is 14 amino acids long. The germline gives CDR1 SNHLY, CDR2 FYNNEI. The DNA of the CDR3 is TGTGCCAGCAGCGGACAGGGGGCGCGTTCACCCCTCCACTTT. It specifies CASSGQGARSPLHF.

The sample holds a few counts of this clone. V and J are TRBV30 and TRBJ1-5; D is ambiguous. Germline assignment: CDR1 GTSNPN and CDR2 SVGIG (reference sequence). Trimming shortened V by 1 base and J by 0 bases, and 13 bases separated the two germline ends. The length of the CDR3 is 16 residues. CDR3 nucleotides: TGTGCCTGGAGTGGTGTTTCGGGAGGTAGCAATCAGCCCCAGCATTTT. It specifies CAWSGVSGGSNQPQHF. Drawing the rest from reference TRBV30 and TRBJ1-5, the complete variable domain is SQTIHQWPATLVQPVGSPLSLECTVEGTSNPNLYWYRQAAGRGLQLLFYSVGIGQISSEVPQNLSASRPQDRQFILSSKKLLLSDSGFYLCAWSGVSGGSNQPQHFGDGTRLSIL.

The sample holds one count of this clone. The rearrangement joins TRBV4-1 to TRBJ1-1, with D possibly TRBD1 on 5 matching bases. Germline CDR1 MGHRA, CDR2 YSYEKL. The ends were cut back, 2 bases at V and 0 bases at J, with 13 bases in the middle. This CDR3 comprises 16 residues. In DNA, the CDR3 is TGCGCCAGCAGCCAAAGCATGGGACCCTTGAACACTGAAGCTTTCTTT. Its protein is CASSQSMGPLNTEAFF.

This chain links TRBV30 with TRBJ2-7, with 10 bases aligning to TRBD1. Germline V lookup: CDR1 GTSNPN, CDR2 SVGIG (reference sequence). The V and J ends lost 2 bases and 12 bases, in that order; junction bases with no gene match: 13. CDR3 size: 14 residues. CDR3 DNA sequence: TGTGCCTGGAGTCGGGAACTGGGGACAGGGGACCGGTACTTC. This gives the protein CAWSRELGTGDRYF.

This sequence joins TRBV7-3 and TRBJ1-1, with D hard to call. The CDR3 is 11 amino acids. The germline gives CDR1 SGHTA, CDR2 FQGTGA. Trimming took 8 bases from V and 5 from J, leaving 9 bases between them. For the CDR3, the DNA is TGTGCCAGCGGGATTTTGACTGAAGCTTTCTTT. Amino acids: CASGILTEAFF.

The table lists this clone with a few counts. The gene calls are TRBV7-6 and TRBJ2-5, with D perhaps given as TRBD1 or TRBD2 (5 bases each). The CDR3 extends over 15 amino acids. Trimming took off 3 bases at V and 0 bases at J, with 11 bases between the two ends. Germline V gives CDR1 SGHVS, CDR2 FNYEAQ. CDR3 nucleotide sequence: TGTGCCAGCAGCTTGGGGACCCAGTACCAAGAGACCCAGTACTTC. Residues: CASSLGTQYQETQYF. The full variable domain, with the rest looked up from reference TRBV7-6 and TRBJ2-5, is GAGVSQSPRYKVTKRGQDVALRCDPISGHVSLYWYRQALGQGPEFLTYFNYEAQQDKSGLPNDRFSAERPEGSISTLTIQRTEQRDSAMYRCASSLGTQYQETQYFGPGTRLLVL.

This clone was detected a few times. This chain connects TRBV30 to TRBJ1-1; the D is unclear. The V end lost 2 bases, the J end lost 1 base, and 8 bases lay between the germline ends. The germline gives CDR1 GTSNPN, CDR2 SVGIG (reference sequence). This CDR3 comprises 13 residues. CDR3 DNA sequence: TGTGCCTGGAGTAGGCAGGCGAACACTGAAGCTTTCTTT. It translates to CAWSRQANTEAFF.

This sequence joins TRBV2 and TRBJ2-3, with D perhaps matching TRBD1 or TRBD2 (6 bases each). The CDR3 runs to 15 residues. The V and J ends lost 6 bases and 0 bases respectively, with 13 bases between them. Looked up from germline, CDR1 is SNHLY and CDR2 is FYNNEI. CDR3 nucleotides: TGTGCCAGCAGATTAAGGGGGGTTAGCACAGATACGCAGTATTTT. This gives the protein CASRLRGVSTDTQYF.